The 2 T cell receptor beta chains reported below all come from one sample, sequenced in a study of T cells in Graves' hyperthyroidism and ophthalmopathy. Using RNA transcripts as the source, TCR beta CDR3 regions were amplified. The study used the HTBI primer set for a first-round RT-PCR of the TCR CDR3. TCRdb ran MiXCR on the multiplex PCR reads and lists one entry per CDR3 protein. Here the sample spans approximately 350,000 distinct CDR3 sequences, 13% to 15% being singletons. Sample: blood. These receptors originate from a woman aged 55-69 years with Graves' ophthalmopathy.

The CDR3 nucleotides read TGTGCCAGCAGTTCCACCTTAGCGGGCCTCTCCTACAATGAGCAGTTCTTC. The encoded protein is CASSSTLAGLSYNEQFF. This rearrangement joins TRBV27 to TRBJ2-1, with 7 bases matching TRBD2. The V gene's germline CDR1 is MNHEY and CDR2 SMNVEV (reference sequence). J lost 0 bases, V lost 4 bases, and 9 bases had no gene match. This CDR3 has 17 amino acids.

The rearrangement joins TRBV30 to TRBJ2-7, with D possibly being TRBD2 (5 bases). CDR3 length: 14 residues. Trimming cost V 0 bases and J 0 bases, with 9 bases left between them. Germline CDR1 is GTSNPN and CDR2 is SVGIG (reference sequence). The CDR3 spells CAWSVGGISYEQYF. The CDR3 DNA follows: TGTGCCTGGAGTGTAGGAGGAATCTCCTACGAGCAGTACTTC.